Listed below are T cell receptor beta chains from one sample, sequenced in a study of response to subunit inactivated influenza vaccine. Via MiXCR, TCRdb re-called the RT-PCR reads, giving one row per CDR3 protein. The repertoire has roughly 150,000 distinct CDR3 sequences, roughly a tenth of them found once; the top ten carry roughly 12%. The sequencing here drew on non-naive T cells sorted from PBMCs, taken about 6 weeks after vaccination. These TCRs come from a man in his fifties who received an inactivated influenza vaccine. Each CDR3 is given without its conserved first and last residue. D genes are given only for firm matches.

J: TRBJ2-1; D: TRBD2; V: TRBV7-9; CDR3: ASSLQSGGSYNEQF
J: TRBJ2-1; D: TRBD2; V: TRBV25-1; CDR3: ASSARGGSEQF
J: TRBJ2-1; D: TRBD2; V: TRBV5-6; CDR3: ASSPTTSGRARGYNEQF
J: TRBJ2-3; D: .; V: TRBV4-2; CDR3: ASSLGRETDTQY
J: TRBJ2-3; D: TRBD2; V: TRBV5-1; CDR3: ASSDPGLAGGTQY
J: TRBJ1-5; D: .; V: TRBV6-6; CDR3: ASMWGGSQPQH
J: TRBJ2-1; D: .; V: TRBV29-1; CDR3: SVDLSYNEQF
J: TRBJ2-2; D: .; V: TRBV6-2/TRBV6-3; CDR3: ASSYWQGTGELF
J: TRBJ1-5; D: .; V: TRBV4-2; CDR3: ASSQEVNQPQH
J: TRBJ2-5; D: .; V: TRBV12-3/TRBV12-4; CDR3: ASSSSNRVGGETQY
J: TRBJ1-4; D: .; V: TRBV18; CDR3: ASSPPSNGEKLF
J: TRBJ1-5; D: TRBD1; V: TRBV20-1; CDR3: SAKRGQGGNQPQH
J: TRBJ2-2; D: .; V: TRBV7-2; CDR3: ASSLRSDHTGELF
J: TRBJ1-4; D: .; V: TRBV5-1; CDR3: ASSLLGSTNEKLF
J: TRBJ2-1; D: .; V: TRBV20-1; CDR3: SARGSYNEQF
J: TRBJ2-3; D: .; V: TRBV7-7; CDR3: ASSSSLDTRDTQY
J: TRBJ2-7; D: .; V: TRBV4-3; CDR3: ASSQMGLGEQY
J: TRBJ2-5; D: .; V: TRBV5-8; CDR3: ASSFGLGGGTQY
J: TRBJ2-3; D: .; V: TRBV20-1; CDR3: SALGVTDTQY
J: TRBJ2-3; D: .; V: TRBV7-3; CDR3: ASSPNSGSTDTQY
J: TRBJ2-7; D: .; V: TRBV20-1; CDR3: SARGTGPYEQY
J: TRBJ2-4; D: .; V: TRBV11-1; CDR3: ASSFPILGTGPNQNIQY
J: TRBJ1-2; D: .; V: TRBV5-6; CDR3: ASSLKDRYT
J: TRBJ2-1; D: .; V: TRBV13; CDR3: ASSQTRDTFYNEQF
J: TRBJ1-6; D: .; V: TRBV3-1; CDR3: ASSQAGVDNSPLH
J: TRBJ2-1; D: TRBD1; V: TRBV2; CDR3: ASNDPSGQGAYNEQF